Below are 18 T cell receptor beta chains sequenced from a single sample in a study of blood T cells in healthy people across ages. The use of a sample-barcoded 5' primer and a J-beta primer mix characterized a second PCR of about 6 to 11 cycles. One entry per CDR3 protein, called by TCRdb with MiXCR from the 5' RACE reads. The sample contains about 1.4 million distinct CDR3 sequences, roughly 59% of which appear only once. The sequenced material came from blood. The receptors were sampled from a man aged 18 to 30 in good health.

The chain's CDR3 is CASSSPAGVGQWTYEQYF. CDR3 coding DNA: TGCGCCAGCAGCTCGCCCGCGGGAGTTGGACAGTGGACCTACGAGCAGTACTTC. J is TRBJ2-5 and V is TRBV5-1, with D possibly matching TRBD2 (7 bases). The tail of the sequence fits TRBJ2-7 better, so the J call may be wrong. The CDR3 runs 18 residues. Germline loops: CDR1 SGHRS, CDR2 YFSETQ.

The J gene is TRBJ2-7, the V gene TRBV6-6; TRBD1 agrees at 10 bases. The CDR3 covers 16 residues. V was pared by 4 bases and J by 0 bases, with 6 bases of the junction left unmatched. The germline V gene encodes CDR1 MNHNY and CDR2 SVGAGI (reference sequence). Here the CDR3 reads CASSSPDRGASYEQYF. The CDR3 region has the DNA TGTGCCAGCAGTTCCCCGGACAGGGGGGCCTCCTACGAGCAGTACTTC.

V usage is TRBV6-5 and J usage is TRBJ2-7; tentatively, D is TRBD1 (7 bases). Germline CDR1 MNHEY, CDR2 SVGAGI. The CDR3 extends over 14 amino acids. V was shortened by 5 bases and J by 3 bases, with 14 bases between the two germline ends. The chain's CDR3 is CASSQGGPYYEQYF. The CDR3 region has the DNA TGTGCCAGCAGTCAGGGGGGACCCTACTACGAGCAGTACTTC.

CDR3 residues: CAWSVGQGYNEQFF. As DNA, the CDR3 is TGTGCCTGGAGTGTCGGGCAGGGCTACAATGAGCAGTTCTTC. The chain has TRBV30 and TRBJ2-1; possible D gene TRBD1, 5 bases. This CDR3 is built from 14 residues. V lost 0 bases and J 3 bases, leaving 9 bases between the germline ends. Germline V gene lookup returns CDR1 GTSNPN and CDR2 SVGIG (reference sequence).

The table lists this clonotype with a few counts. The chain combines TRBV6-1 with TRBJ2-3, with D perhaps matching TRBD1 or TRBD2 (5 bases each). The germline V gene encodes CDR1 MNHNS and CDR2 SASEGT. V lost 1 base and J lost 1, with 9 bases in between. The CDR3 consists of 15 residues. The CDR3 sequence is CASSEGRGRTDTQYF. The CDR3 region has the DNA TGTGCCAGCAGTGAAGGCCGGGGACGCACAGATACGCAGTATTTT.

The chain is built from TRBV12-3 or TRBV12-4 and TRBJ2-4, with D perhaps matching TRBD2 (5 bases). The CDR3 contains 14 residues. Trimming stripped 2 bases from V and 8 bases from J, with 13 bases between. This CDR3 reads CASSLRLTVDIQYF. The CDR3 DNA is TGTGCCAGCAGTTTACGACTAACAGTGGACATTCAGTACTTC.

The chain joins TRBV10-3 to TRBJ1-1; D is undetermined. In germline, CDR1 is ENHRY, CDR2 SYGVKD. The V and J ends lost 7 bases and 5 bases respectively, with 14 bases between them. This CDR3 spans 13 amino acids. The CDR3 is CAIMKGGQTEAFF. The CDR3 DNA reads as TGTGCCATCATGAAGGGAGGCCAAACTGAAGCTTTCTTT.

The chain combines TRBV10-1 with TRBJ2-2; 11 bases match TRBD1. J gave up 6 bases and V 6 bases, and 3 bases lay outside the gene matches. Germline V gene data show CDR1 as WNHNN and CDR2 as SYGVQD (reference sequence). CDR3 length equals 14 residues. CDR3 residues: CASSGTGGAGELFF. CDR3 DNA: TGCGCCAGCAGCGGGACAGGGGGAGCCGGGGAGCTGTTTTTT.

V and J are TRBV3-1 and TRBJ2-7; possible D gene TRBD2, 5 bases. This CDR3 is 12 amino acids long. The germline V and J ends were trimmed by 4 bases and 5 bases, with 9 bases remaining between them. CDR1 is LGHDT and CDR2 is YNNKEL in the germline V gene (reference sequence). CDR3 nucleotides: TGTGCCAGCAGCCGGATGGAGGACGAGCAGTACTTC. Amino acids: CASSRMEDEQYF.

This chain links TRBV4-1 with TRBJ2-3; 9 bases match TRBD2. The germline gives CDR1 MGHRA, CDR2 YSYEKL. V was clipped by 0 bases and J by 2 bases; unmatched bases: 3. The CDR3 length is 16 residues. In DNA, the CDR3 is TGCGCCAGCAGCCAAGAGCCTAGCGGGGCCACAGATACGCAGTATTTT. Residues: CASSQEPSGATDTQYF.

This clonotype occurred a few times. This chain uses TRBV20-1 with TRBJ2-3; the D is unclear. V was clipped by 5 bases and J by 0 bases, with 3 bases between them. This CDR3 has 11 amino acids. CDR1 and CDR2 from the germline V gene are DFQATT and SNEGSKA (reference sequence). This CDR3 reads CSAHSTDTQYF. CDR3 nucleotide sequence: TGCAGTGCTCATAGCACAGATACGCAGTATTTT.

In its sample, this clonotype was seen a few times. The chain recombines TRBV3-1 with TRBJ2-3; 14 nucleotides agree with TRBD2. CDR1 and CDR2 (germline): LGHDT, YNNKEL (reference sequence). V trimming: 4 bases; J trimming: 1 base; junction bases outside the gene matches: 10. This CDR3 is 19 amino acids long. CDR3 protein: CASSLPGLAGVGGTDTQYF. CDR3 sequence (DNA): TGTGCCAGCAGCCTCCCGGGACTAGCGGGAGTGGGAGGCACAGATACGCAGTATTTT.

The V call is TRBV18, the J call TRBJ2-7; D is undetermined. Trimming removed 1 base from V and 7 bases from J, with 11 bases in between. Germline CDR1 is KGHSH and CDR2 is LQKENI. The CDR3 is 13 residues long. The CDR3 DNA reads TGTGCCAGCTCACCACTGTCCTCCATGGAGCAGTACTTC. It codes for CASSPLSSMEQYF.

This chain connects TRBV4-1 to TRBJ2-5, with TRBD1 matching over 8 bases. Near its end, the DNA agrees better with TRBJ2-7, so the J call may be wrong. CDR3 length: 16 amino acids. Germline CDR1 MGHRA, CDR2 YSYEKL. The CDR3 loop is CASSQDQGQALYEQYF. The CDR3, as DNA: TGCGCCAGCAGCCAAGATCAGGGACAGGCCTTATACGAGCAGTACTTC.

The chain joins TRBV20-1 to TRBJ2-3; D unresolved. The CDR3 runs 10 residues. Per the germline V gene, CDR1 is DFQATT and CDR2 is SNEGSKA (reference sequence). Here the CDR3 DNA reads TGCTCTACTAAAAGAGATACGCAGTATTTT. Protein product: CSTKRDTQYF.

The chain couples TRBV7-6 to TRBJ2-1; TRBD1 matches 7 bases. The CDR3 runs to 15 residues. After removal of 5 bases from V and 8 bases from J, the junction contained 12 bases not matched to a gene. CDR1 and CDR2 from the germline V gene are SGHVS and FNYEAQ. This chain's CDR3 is CASSQPDRADDEQFF. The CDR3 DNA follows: TGTGCCAGCAGCCAACCCGACAGGGCCGACGATGAGCAGTTCTTC.

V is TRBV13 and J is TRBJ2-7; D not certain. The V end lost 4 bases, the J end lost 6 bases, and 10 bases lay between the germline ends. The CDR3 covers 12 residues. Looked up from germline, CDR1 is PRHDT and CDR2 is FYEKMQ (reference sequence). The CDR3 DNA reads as TGTGCCAGCAGCTCCTATGGCTCCGAGCAGTACTTC. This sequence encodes CASSSYGSEQYF.

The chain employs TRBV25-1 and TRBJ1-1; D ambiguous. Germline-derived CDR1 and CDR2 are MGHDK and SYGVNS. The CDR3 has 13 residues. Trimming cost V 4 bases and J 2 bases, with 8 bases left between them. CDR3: CASSVKLNTEAFF. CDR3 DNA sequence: TGTGCCAGCAGTGTCAAACTTAACACTGAAGCTTTCTTT.